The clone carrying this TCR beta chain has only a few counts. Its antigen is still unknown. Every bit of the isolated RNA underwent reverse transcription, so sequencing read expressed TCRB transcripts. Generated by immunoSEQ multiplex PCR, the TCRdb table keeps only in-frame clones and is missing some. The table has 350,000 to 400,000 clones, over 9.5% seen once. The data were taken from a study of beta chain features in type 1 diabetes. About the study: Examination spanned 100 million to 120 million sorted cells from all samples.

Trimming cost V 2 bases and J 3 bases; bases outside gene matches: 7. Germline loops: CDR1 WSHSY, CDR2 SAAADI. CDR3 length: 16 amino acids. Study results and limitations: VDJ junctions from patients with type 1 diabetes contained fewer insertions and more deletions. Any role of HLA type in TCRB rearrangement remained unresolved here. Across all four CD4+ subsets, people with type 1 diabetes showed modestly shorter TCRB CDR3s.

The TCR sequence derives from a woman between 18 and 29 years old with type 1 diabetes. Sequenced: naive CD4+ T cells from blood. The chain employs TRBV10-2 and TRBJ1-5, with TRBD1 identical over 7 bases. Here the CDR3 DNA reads TGCGCCAGCAGTGAGCCCCCCACAGGGGACAATCAGCCCCAGCATTTT. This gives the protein CASSEPPTGDNQPQHF.